This TCR beta chain was documented in a study of control samples from healthy donors and cancer patients. The germline CDR1 and CDR2 sequences are SGHRS and YFSETQ. This CDR3 has 14 amino acids. Trimming stripped 0 bases from V and 1 base from J, with 7 bases between. Using immunoSEQ multiplex PCR, the repertoire was profiled, and TCRdb retains in-frame clones only, with some absent. The sample records about 140,000 clones, approximately 86% being singletons. The TCR was taken from a woman aged 30 to 39 in good health. The chain links TRBV5-1 to TRBJ1-1; no clear D gene. The material sequenced was blood. The CDR3 nucleotides are TGCGCCAGCAGCTTGGTTGGTAGGAACACTGAAGCTTTCTTT. Its translation is CASSLVGRNTEAFF.